Described below is a single T cell receptor beta chain sequence and its context. Original processing notes: It was from reference gene primer amplification that nucleated cell counts were estimated. TCRdb's copy holds only in-frame clones and misses some; the assay was immunoSEQ multiplex PCR. V, J and clone size derive from that table, while D and trimming were established from the DNA sequence. The sample contains roughly 250,000 clones, nearly 85% of which appear only once. This entry belongs to a study of blood T cell repertoires in COVID-19. Across the study: Material from acute and convalescent COVID-19 was sourced from the United States, Italy and Spain.

Input material: peripheral blood. The receptor comes from a human donor in a cohort sampled during active COVID-19.

The CDR3 reads CASSVAGATEAFF. Written as DNA, the CDR3 is TGTGCCAGCAGCGTAGCGGGTGCGACTGAAGCTTTCTTT. This chain connects TRBV9 to TRBJ1-1; no reliable D call. The CDR3 spans 13 residues. The ends were cut back, 0 bases at V and 5 bases at J, with 8 bases in the middle. The germline CDR1 and CDR2 sequences are SGDLS and YYNGEE.